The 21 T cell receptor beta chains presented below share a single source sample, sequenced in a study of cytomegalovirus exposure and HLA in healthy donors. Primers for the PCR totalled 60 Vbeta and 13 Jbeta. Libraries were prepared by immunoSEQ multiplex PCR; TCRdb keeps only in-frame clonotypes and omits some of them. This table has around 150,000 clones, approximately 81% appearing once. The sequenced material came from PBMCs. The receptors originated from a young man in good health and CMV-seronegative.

Here the CDR3 reads CASSSGQGGDTQYF. CDR3 in DNA: TGTGCCAGCAGCTCGGGACAGGGCGGAGATACGCAGTATTTT. V and J are TRBV7-2 and TRBJ2-3; 9 positions match TRBD1. The length of the CDR3 is 14 residues. Trimming took 4 bases from V and 5 from J; bases not matched to a gene: 4. Per the germline V gene, CDR1 is SGHTA and CDR2 is FQGNSA.

The chain's CDR3 is CASRTGSYEQYF. The CDR3 DNA reads TGTGCCAGCAGAACAGGGTCCTACGAGCAGTACTTC. The rearrangement uses TRBV28 and TRBJ2-7; tentative D call: TRBD1 (6 bases). V lost 6 bases, J lost 1 base, and 7 bases lay in between. The CDR3 contains 12 residues. The germline V gene has CDR1 MDHEN and CDR2 SYDVKM.

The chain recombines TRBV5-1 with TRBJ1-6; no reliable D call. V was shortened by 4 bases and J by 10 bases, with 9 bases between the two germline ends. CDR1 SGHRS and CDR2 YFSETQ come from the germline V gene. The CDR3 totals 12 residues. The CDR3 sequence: CASSNWSSPLHF. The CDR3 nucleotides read TGCGCCAGCAGCAACTGGAGCTCACCCCTCCACTTT.

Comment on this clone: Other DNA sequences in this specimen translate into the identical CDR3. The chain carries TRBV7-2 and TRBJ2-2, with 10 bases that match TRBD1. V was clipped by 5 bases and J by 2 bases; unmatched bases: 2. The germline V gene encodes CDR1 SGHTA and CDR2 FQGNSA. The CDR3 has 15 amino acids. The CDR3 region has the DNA TGTGCCAGCAGCCCGACAGGGGGCAACACCGGGGAGCTGTTTTTT. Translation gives CASSPTGGNTGELFF.

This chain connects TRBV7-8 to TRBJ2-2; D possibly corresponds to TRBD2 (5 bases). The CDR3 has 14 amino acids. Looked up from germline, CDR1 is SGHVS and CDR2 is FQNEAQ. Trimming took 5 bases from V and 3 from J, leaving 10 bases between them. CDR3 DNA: TGTGCCAGCAGCCTGGACTCGCACACCGGGGAGCTGTTTTTT. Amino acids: CASSLDSHTGELFF.

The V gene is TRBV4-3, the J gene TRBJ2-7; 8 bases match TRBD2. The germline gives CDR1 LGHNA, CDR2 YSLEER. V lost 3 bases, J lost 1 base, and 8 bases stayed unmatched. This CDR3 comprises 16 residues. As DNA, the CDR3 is TGCGCCAGCAGCCACAGCGGGAGTGGAGAGTCCTACGAGCAGTACTTC. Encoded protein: CASSHSGSGESYEQYF.

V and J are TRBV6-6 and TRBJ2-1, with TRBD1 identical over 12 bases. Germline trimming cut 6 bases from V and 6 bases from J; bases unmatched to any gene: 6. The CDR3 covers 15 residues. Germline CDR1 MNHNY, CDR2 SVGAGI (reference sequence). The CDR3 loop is CASRPRDRGLNEQFF. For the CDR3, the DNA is TGTGCCAGCAGACCCCGGGACAGGGGGCTCAATGAGCAGTTCTTC.

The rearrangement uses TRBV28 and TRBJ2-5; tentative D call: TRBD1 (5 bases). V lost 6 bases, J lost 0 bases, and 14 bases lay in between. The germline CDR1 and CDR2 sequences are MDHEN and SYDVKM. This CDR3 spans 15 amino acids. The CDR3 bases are TGTGCCAGCAGCCTTACCTTGACAGACCAAGAGACCCAGTACTTC. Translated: CASSLTLTDQETQYF.

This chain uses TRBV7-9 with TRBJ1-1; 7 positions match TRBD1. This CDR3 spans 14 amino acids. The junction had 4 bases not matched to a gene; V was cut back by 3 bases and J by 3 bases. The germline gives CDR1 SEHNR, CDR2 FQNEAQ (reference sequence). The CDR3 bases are TGTGCCAGCAGCTTGGGACAGAGGCACACTGAAGCTTTCTTT. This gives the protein CASSLGQRHTEAFF. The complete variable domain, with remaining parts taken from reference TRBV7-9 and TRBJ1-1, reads DTGVSQNPRHKITKRGQNVTFRCDPISEHNRLYWYRQTLGQGPEFLTYFQNEAQLEKSRLLSDRFSAERPKGSFSTLEIQRTEQGDSAMYLCASSLGQRHTEAFFGQGTRLTVV.

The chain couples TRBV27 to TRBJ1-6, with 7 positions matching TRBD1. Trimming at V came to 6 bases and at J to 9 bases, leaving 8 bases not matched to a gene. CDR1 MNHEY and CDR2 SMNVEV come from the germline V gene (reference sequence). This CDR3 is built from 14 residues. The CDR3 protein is CASRGGGGSSPLHF. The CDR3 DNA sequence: TGTGCCAGCAGGGGAGGAGGGGGCAGTTCACCCCTCCACTTT.

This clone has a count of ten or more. The CDR3 bases are TGCGCCAGCAGCCTACTGGACAGCCCTCCTAACTATGGCTACACCTTC. The encoded protein is CASSLLDSPPNYGYTF. The V gene is TRBV4-1, the J gene TRBJ1-2, with D possibly being TRBD1 (6 bases). The CDR3 totals 16 residues. Looked up from germline, CDR1 is MGHRA and CDR2 is YSYEKL. V shed 4 bases and J shed 0 bases, with 15 bases lying between them.

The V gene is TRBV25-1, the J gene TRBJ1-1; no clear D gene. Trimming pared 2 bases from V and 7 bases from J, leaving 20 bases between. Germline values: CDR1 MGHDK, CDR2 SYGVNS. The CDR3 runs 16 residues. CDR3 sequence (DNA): TGTGCCAGCAGTGAAGGGCCGGCACCAGATTATGGTGAAGCTTTCTTT. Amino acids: CASSEGPAPDYGEAFF. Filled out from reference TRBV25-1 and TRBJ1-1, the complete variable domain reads EADIYQTPRYLVIGTGKKITLECSQTMGHDKMYWYQQDPGMELHLIHYSYGVNSTEKGDLSSESTVSRIRTEHFPLTLESARPSHTSQYLCASSEGPAPDYGEAFFGQGTRLTVV.

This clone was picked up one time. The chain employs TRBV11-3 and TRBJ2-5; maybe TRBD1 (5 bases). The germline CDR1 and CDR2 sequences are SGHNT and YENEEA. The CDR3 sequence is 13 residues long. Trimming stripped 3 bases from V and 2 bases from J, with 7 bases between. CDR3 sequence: CASSLNRQETQYF. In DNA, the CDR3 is TGTGCCAGCAGCTTGAACAGGCAAGAGACCCAGTACTTC.

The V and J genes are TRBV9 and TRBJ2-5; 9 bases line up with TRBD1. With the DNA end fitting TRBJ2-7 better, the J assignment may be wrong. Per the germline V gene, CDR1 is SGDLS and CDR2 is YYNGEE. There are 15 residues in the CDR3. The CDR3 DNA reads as TGTGCCAGCAGCGTAGCTGGGGACAGGGTCCACGAGCAGTACTTC. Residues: CASSVAGDRVHEQYF.

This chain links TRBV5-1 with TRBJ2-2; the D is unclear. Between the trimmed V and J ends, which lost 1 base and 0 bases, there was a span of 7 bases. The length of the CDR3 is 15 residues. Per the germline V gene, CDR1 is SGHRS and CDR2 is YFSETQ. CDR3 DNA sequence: TGCGCCAGCAGCTTGAACAGTGCGAACACCGGGGAGCTGTTTTTT. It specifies CASSLNSANTGELFF.

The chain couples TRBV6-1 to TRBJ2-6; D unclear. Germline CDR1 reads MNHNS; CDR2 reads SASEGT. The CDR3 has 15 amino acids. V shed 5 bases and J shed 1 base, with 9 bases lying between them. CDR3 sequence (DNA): TGTGCCAGCAGTCGCAGTGAATCTGGGGCCAACGTCCTGACTTTC. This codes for CASSRSESGANVLTF.

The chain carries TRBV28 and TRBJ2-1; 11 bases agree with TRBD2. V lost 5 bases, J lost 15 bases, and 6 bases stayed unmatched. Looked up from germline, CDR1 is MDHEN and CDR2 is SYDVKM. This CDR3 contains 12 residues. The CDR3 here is CASSISGGETFF. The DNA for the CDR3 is TGTGCCAGCAGTATTAGCGGGGGGGAGACGTTCTTC.

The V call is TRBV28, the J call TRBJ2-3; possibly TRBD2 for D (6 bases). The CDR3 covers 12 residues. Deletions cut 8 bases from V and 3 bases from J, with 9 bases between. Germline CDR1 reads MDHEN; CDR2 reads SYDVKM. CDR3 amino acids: CASSGRTDTQYF. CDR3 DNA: TGTGCCAGCTCGGGGAGGACAGATACGCAGTATTTT.

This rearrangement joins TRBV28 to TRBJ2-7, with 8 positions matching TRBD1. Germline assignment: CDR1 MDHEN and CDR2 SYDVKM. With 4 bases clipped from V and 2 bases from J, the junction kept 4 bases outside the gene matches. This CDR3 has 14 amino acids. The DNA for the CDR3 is TGTGCCAGCAGTTCGGACAGGGTAACCTACGAGCAGTACTTC. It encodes CASSSDRVTYEQYF.

The CDR3 DNA sequence: TGCAGCGTTCGACAGTATAGCAATCAGCCCCAGCATTTT. This translates into CSVRQYSNQPQHF. The rearrangement joins TRBV29-1 to TRBJ1-5, with D possibly being TRBD1 (5 bases). CDR1 is SQVTM and CDR2 is ANQGSEA in the germline V gene. The ends were cut back, 5 bases at V and 0 bases at J, with 8 bases in the middle. This CDR3 is built from 13 residues.

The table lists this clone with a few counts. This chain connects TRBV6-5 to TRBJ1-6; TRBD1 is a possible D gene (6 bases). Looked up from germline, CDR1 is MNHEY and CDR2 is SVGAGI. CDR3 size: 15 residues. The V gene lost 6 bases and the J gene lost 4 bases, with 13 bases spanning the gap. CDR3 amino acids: CASSPGQTYNSPLHF. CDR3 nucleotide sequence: TGTGCCAGCAGCCCTGGACAGACTTATAATTCACCCCTCCACTTT.